The rows below give T cell receptor beta chains drawn from one sample of a study of shared clonotypes between healthy human individuals. Method: immunoSEQ multiplex PCR; TCRdb's copy keeps in-frame clones and lacks some. Here the sample spans around 750,000 clones, roughly 70% being singletons. Specimen: memory CD4+ T cells sorted from blood. These receptors originate from a woman in her twenties or thirties in good health. The CDR3 runs from the conserved cysteine through the conserved F or W. D genes are given only for firm matches. The listing skips clone size in some rows; elsewhere it reads once, few, many or a size class.

D | J | V | length | size | DNA | CDR3
. | TRBJ2-7 | TRBV6-5 | 12 | . | TGTGCCAGCAGTTACGGTTCGGGGCCCCAGTACTTC | CASSYGSGPQYF
. | TRBJ2-2 | TRBV27 | 15 | . | TGTGCCAGCACCCAAAGCAGGGTTTTTACCGGGGAGCTGTTTTTT | CASTQSRVFTGELFF
TRBD1 | TRBJ1-5 | TRBV6-1 | 15 | . | TGTGCCAGCAGTGAACAGACAGGGCGGGCTCAGCCCCAGCATTTT | CASSEQTGRAQPQHF
. | TRBJ1-1 | TRBV30 | 13 | . | TGTGCCTGGAGTGAATTCATGAACACTGAAGCTTTCTTT | CAWSEFMNTEAFF
. | TRBJ2-1 | TRBV5-4 | 14 | . | TGTGCCAGCAGCTTCGGACGGTCCCTTAGTGAGCAGTTCTTC | CASSFGRSLSEQFF
. | TRBJ1-5 | TRBV7-4 | 18 | once | TGTGCCAGCAGTACCGCTCCCAGGAGGGGGATCGTCAATCAGCCCCAGCATTTT | CASSTAPRRGIVNQPQHF
TRBD2 | TRBJ2-7 | TRBV4-1 | 13 | . | TGCGCCAGCAGGGCCGGGACTACCCACGAGCAGTACTTC | CASRAGTTHEQYF
TRBD1 | TRBJ1-5 | TRBV5-1 | 15 | . | TGCGCCAGCAGCCCGGGACAGGGGGAGAGTCAGCCCCAGCATTTT | CASSPGQGESQPQHF
TRBD2 | TRBJ2-5 | TRBV5-6 | 15 | . | TGTGCCAGCAGCTTGGATGCGGCGGGAGGGGAGACCCAGTACTTC | CASSLDAAGGETQYF
. | TRBJ2-5 | TRBV7-2 | 14 | . | TGTGCCAGCAGCTTATCAGAGAACCAAGAGACCCAGTACTTC | CASSLSENQETQYF
. | TRBJ2-7 | TRBV15 | 17 | once | TGTGCCACCAGCAGAGATCCTCCAGAGCGCAGAACCTACGAGCAGTACTTC | CATSRDPPERRTYEQYF
TRBD1 | TRBJ1-2 | TRBV6-1 | 15 | . | TGTGCCAGCACCACAGAGGGACAGGGGCGGTATGGCTACACCTTC | CASTTEGQGRYGYTF
. | TRBJ2-7 | TRBV6-5 | 14 | once | TGTGCCAGCAGATACCGACGGGTATCCTACGAGCAGTACTTC | CASRYRRVSYEQYF
. | TRBJ2-1 | TRBV11-2 | 16 | . | TGTGCCAGCAGCCCAGTCCGGGACCGGGACCACAATGAGCAGTTCTTC | CASSPVRDRDHNEQFF
. | TRBJ2-3 | TRBV5-1 | 14 | once | TGCGCCAGCAGCATAGGGACGGGGACAGATACGCAGTATTTT | CASSIGTGTDTQYF
TRBD2 | TRBJ2-1 | TRBV2 | 13 | few | TGTGCCAGCACGGGGGGTTCCTACAATGAGCAGTTCTTC | CASTGGSYNEQFF
TRBD2 | TRBJ2-3 | TRBV28 | 15 | . | TGTGCCAGCAGCCAAAGCGGGAGGGCCACAGATACGCAGTATTTT | CASSQSGRATDTQYF
. | TRBJ1-4 | TRBV19 | 11 | . | TGTGCCAGTACCCGCGCTGAAAAACTGTTTTTT | CASTRAEKLFF
. | TRBJ2-7 | TRBV28 | 12 | . | TGTGCCAGCAGGCCGCCTTCCTACGAGCAGTACTTC | CASRPPSYEQYF
. | TRBJ2-5 | TRBV9 | 14 | . | TGTGCCAGCAGCGTATCATTACTGTCAGAGACCCAGTACTTC | CASSVSLLSETQYF
. | TRBJ1-2 | TRBV28 | 15 | . | TGTGCCAGCAGGTCTCCCGGGACGGACCTCTATGGCTACACCTTC | CASRSPGTDLYGYTF
TRBD1 | TRBJ2-2 | TRBV27 | 13 | . | TGTGCCTCCTACCGACAGGGCACCGGGGAGCTGTTTTTT | CASYRQGTGELFF
TRBD1 | TRBJ1-5 | TRBV14 | 16 | . | TGTGCCATCACCGGGACAGGGGGCGCAGGGGATCAGCCCCAGCATTTT | CAITGTGGAGDQPQHF
. | TRBJ2-3 | TRBV2 | 15 | . | TGTGCCAGCAGACCGACGACAGACTCCACAGATACGCAGTATTTT | CASRPTTDSTDTQYF
. | TRBJ1-3 | TRBV4-2 | 14 | . | TGTGCCAGCAGCCAAGGAGGGGACGGAAACACCATATATTTT | CASSQGGDGNTIYF
TRBD1 | TRBJ1-4 | TRBV5-1 | 16 | . | TGCGCCAGCAGCTTGATCGGTTGGCAGGGGGTTGAAAAACTGTTTTTT | CASSLIGWQGVEKLFF
. | TRBJ2-7 | TRBV5-5 | 15 | . | TGTGCCAGCAGCTTAATAGACAGGCGGATCCACGAGCAGTACTTC | CASSLIDRRIHEQYF
. | TRBJ2-5 | TRBV19 | 13 | few | TGTGCCAGTAGTTCGCGACGGAAAGAGACCCAGTACTTC | CASSSRRKETQYF